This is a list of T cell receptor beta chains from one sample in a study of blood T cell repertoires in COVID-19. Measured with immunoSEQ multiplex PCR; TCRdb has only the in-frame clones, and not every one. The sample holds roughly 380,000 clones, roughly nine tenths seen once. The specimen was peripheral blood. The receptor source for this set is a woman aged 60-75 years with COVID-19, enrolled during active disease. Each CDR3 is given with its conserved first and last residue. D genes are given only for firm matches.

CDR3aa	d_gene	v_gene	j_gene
CASSLGRDYEQYF	-	TRBV7-9	TRBJ2-7
CATRGGLNTGELFF	TRBD2	TRBV2	TRBJ2-2
CASTLGGQSYEQYF	-	TRBV28	TRBJ2-7
CASKDREAGANVLTF	-	TRBV19	TRBJ2-6
CASADSLHTGNTIYF	-	TRBV27	TRBJ1-3
CATSREDWRGTGELFF	-	TRBV15	TRBJ2-2
CASSFTPTGSYGYTF	-	TRBV6-6	TRBJ1-2
CASGIGTGPPYEQYF	TRBD1	TRBV13	TRBJ2-7
CANKRGNTEGYTF	-	TRBV2	TRBJ1-2
CASSRILGVNSYNEQFF	-	TRBV14	TRBJ2-1
CASSGTGVDEQYF	TRBD1	TRBV2	TRBJ2-7
CASSLGGWGTRNTEAFF	-	TRBV28	TRBJ1-1
CASSRHGTDTYEQYF	TRBD1	TRBV19	TRBJ2-7
CASSELVGGAAHSNQPQHF	-	TRBV6-1	TRBJ1-5
CASKTGLTSGNTIYF	-	TRBV28	TRBJ1-3
CASSLQGSYEQYF	TRBD1	TRBV18	TRBJ2-7
CASSLNHYGGEQFF	-	TRBV7-3	TRBJ2-1
CAISERVTYEQYF	-	TRBV10-3	TRBJ2-7
CASSLYPGSPLHF	-	TRBV7-9	TRBJ1-6
CASSSGGAGGNTIYF	-	TRBV7-2	TRBJ1-3
CASSAWDRAKGRYTF	TRBD1	TRBV9	TRBJ1-2
CASTAGNTIYF	-	TRBV6-5	TRBJ1-3
CASSFSAGLSYEQYF	-	TRBV11-2	TRBJ2-7
CASSVPPSLEQFF	-	TRBV7-3	TRBJ2-1
CASSLIAPIWGQTDTQYF	-	TRBV5-6	TRBJ2-3
CASSNANFATNEKLFF	-	TRBV5-1	TRBJ1-4
CASSLEEDRDTEAFF	TRBD1	TRBV7-9	TRBJ1-1
CASSELRQGAGEQYF	TRBD1	TRBV2	TRBJ2-7
CASSPLRGQGTEAFF	TRBD1	TRBV6-5	TRBJ1-1
CAWSVLRDRGQDGYTF	TRBD1	TRBV30	TRBJ1-2
CASSRQGTYEQYF	TRBD1	TRBV5-1	TRBJ2-7
CASSLVRVATDTQYF	-	TRBV11-2	TRBJ2-3
CASSLSQLAGNTGELFF	TRBD2	TRBV7-3	TRBJ2-2